A selection of T cell receptor beta chains follows, all from one sample in a study of cytomegalovirus exposure and HLA in healthy donors. The data were produced by immunoSEQ multiplex PCR, yet TCRdb's version contains in-frame clones alone and is incomplete. This table has about 95,000 clones, just under 80% appearing once. The sequencing sample was made of PBMCs. These receptor sequences come from a woman in her thirties or forties in good health and CMV-seropositive. The CDR3 runs from the conserved cysteine through the conserved F or W. The order of the fields is V gene, clone size, J gene, D gene, CDR3 protein, CDR3 DNA. A D gene is named only where the DNA matches it firmly. Where a row states a size, it is once, few, many or the class of an expanded clone; other rows omit it.

TRBV19	-	TRBJ2-1	TRBD2	CASSLRTSGSNEQFF	TGTGCCAGTAGTCTTAGGACTAGCGGGAGTAACGAGCAGTTCTTC
TRBV6-1	few	TRBJ1-2	TRBD1	CASSVSGDRVGYGYTF	TGTGCCAGCAGTGTATCCGGGGACAGGGTCGGCTATGGCTACACCTTC
TRBV5-1	-	TRBJ2-5	-	CASSLGGVKETQYF	TGCGCCAGCAGCTTGGGCGGGGTGAAAGAGACCCAGTACTTC
TRBV11-2	-	TRBJ2-7	-	CASSLGLAGDWYEQYF	TGTGCCAGCAGCTTAGGTCTGGCAGGGGATTGGTACGAGCAGTACTTC
TRBV23-1	-	TRBJ2-1	TRBD2	CASRNRLADQYNEQFF	TGCGCCAGCAGGAACCGACTAGCGGATCAATACAATGAGCAGTTCTTC
TRBV18	-	TRBJ2-2	TRBD1	CASSPSGTGGTGELFF	TGTGCCAGCTCACCAAGCGGGACAGGGGGAACCGGGGAGCTGTTTTTT
TRBV5-1	-	TRBJ2-1	TRBD2	CASSPGTSGRLSLYNEQFF	TGCGCCAGCAGCCCCGGGACTAGCGGGAGACTGTCCCTATACAATGAGCAGTTCTTC
TRBV7-2	-	TRBJ2-1	TRBD2	CASSPWTSGNNEQFF	TGTGCCAGCAGCCCATGGACTAGCGGGAACAATGAGCAGTTCTTC
TRBV21-1	-	TRBJ2-5	-	CASPKGAGETQYF	TGTGCCAGCCCAAAGGGGGCAGGGGAGACCCAGTACTTC
TRBV2	-	TRBJ2-1	TRBD2	CASRGGVAGGIDNEQFF	TGTGCCAGCAGGGGAGGAGTAGCGGGAGGGATAGACAATGAGCAGTTCTTC
TRBV5-1	-	TRBJ2-7	TRBD1	CASSYTQGYEQYF	TGCGCCAGCAGCTACACACAGGGGTACGAGCAGTACTTC
TRBV30	once	TRBJ1-3	-	CACGRQGAGNTIYF	TGTGCCTGTGGGAGGCAGGGAGCAGGAAACACCATATATTTT
TRBV29-1	-	TRBJ1-2	-	CSVGQDYGYTF	TGCAGCGTTGGACAAGACTATGGCTACACCTTC
TRBV11-3	-	TRBJ2-5	-	CASSLLGRETQYF	TGTGCCAGCAGCTTATTGGGGCGGGAGACCCAGTACTTC
TRBV5-1	-	TRBJ2-1	TRBD1	CASKTGTGGYNEQFF	TGCGCCAGTAAAACCGGGACAGGGGGGTACAATGAGCAGTTCTTC
TRBV19	once	TRBJ2-1	TRBD2	CASSIARLAGGKNEPFF	TGTGCCAGTAGTATAGCAAGACTAGCGGGAGGAAAGAATGAGCCGTTCTTC
TRBV7-9	-	TRBJ2-1	-	CASSPSPYNNEQFF	TGTGCCAGCAGCCCCTCACCATACAATAATGAGCAGTTCTTC
TRBV4-1	-	TRBJ1-3	TRBD1	CASSQPGTEAGNTIYF	TGCGCCAGCAGCCAGCCTGGGACAGAGGCGGGAAACACCATATATTTT
TRBV4-1	-	TRBJ2-5	TRBD2	CASSQEGGTSGFQETQYF	TGCGCCAGCAGCCAAGAAGGGGGGACTAGCGGGTTCCAAGAGACCCAGTACTTC
TRBV6-1	-	TRBJ1-2	-	CASSEGEQGDYGYTF	TGTGCCAGCAGTGAAGGAGAACAGGGCGACTATGGCTACACCTTC
TRBV27	-	TRBJ2-7	TRBD2	CASSLASGHYEQYF	TGTGCCAGCTCCTTGGCTAGCGGACACTACGAGCAGTACTTC
TRBV5-6	few	TRBJ1-6	-	CASSSGGYNSPLHF	TGTGCCAGCAGTAGTGGAGGCTATAATTCACCCCTCCACTTT